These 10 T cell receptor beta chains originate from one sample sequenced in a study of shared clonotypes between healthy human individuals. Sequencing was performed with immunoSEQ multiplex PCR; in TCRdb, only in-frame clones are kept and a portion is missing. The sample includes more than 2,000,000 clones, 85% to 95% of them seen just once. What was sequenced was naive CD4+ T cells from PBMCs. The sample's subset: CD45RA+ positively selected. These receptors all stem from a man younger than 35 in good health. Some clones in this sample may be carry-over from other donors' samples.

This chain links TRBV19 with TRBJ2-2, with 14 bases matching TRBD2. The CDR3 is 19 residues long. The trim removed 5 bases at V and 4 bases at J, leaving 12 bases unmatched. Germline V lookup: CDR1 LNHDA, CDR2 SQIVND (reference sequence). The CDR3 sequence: CASSLGGLAGVLGTGELFF. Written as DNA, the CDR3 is TGTGCCAGTAGTCTCGGGGGACTAGCGGGAGTTTTGGGCACCGGGGAGCTGTTTTTT.

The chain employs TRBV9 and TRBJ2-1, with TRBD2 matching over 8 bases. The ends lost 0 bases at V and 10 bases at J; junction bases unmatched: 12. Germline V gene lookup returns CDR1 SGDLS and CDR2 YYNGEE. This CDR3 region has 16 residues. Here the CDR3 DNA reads TGTGCCAGCAGCGTAGATCTTTCCGGGAGGGCCATCGAGCAGTTCTTC. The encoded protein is CASSVDLSGRAIEQFF.

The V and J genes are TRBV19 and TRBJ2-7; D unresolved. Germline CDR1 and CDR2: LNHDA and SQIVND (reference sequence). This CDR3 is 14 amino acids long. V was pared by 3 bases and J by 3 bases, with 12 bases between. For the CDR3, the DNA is TGTGCCAGTAGTATCGAGAGACACAGCTACGAGCAGTACTTC. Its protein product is CASSIERHSYEQYF.

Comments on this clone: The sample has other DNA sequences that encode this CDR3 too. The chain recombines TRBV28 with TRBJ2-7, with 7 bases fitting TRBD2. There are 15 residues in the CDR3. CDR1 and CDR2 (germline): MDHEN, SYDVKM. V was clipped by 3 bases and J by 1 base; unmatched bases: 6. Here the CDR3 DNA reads TGTGCCAGCAGTTTGGGAGGGACCCGTTCCTACGAGCAGTACTTC. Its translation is CASSLGGTRSYEQYF.

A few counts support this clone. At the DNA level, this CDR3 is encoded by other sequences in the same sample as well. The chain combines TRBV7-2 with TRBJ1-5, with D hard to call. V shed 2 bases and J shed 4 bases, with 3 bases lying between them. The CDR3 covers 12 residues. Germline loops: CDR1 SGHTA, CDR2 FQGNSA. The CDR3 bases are TGTGCCAGCAGCTTACCGAATCAGCCCCAGCATTTT. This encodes CASSLPNQPQHF.

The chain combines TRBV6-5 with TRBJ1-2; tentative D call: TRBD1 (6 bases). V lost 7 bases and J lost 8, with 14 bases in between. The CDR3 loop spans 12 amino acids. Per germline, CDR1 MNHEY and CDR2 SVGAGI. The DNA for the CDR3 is TGTGCCAGCACGCTAGGGGGGCGGGGCTACACCTTC. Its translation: CASTLGGRGYTF.

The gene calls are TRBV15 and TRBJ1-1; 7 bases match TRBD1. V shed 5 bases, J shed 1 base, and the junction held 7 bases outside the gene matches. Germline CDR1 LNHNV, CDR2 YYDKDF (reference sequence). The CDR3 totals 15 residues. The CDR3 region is CATSGADRRNTEAFF. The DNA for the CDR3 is TGTGCCACCAGCGGAGCGGACAGGAGGAACACTGAAGCTTTCTTT. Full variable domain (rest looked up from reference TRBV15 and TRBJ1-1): DAMVIQNPRYQVTQFGKPVTLSCSQTLNHNVMYWYQQKSSQAPKLLFHYYDKDFNNEADTPDNFQSRRPNTSFCFLDIRSPGLGDTAMYLCATSGADRRNTEAFFGQGTRLTVV.

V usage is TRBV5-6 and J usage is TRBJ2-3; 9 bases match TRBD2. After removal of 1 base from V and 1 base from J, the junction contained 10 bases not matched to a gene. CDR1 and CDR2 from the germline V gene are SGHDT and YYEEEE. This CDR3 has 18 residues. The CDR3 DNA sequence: TGTGCCAGCAGCTTGAGGGTCCTGGCTAGCGGGGGCACAGATACGCAGTATTTT. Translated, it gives CASSLRVLASGGTDTQYF.

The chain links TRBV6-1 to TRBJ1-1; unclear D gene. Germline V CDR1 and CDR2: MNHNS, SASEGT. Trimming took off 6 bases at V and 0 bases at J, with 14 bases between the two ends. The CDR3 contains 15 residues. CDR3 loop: CASRKHPSMNTEAFF. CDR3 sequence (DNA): TGTGCCAGCAGAAAGCACCCTTCGATGAACACTGAAGCTTTCTTT.

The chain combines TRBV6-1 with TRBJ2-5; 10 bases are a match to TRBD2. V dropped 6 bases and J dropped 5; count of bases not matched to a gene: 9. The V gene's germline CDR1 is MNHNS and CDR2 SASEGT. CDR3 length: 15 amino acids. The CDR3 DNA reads TGTGCCAGCAGCGTTAATAGCGGGAGGCGTGAGACCCAGTACTTC. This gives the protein CASSVNSGRRETQYF.